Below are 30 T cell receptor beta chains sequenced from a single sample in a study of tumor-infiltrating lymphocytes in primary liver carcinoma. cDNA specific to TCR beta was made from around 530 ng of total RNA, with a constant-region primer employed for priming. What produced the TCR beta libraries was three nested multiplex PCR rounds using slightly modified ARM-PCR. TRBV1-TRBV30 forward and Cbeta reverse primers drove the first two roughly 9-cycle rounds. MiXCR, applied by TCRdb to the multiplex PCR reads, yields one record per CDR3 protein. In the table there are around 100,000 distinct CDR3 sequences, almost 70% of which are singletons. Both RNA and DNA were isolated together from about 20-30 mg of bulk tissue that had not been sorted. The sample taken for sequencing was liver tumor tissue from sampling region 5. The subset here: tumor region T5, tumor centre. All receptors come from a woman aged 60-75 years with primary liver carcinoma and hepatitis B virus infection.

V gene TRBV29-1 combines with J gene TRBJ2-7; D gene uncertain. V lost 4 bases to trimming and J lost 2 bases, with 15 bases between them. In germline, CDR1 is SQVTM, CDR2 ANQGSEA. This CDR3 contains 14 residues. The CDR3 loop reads CSVVRTRNTYEQYF. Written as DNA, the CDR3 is TGCAGCGTTGTGAGGACCAGGAATACCTACGAGCAGTACTTC.

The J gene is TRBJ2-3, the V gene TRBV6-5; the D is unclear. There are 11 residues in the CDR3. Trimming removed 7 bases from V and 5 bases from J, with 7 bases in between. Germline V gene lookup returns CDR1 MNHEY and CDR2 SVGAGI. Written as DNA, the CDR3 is TGTGCCAGCACCTCGGGAGATACGCAGTATTTT. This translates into CASTSGDTQYF.

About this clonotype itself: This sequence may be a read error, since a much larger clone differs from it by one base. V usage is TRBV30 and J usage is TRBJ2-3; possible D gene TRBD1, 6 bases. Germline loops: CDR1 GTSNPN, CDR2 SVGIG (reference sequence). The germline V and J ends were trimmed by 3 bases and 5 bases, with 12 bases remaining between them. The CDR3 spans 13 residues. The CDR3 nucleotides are TGTGCCTGGAGACAGGGTCGCATAGATACGCAGTATTTT. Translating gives CAWRQGRIDTQYF.

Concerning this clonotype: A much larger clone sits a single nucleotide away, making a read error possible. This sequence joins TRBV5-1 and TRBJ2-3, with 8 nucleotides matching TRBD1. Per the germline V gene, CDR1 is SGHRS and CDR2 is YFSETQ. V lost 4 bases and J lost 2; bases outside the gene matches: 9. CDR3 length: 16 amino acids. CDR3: CASSLPTGDFTDTQYF. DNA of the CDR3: TGCGCCAGCAGCCTCCCGACAGGGGATTTCACAGATACGCAGTATTTT.

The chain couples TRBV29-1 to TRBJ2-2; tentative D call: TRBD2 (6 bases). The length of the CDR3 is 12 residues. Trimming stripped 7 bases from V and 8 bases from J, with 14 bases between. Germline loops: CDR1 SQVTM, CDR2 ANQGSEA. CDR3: CSAYAGTGELFF. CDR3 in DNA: TGCAGCGCTTATGCGGGAACTGGGGAGCTGTTTTTT.

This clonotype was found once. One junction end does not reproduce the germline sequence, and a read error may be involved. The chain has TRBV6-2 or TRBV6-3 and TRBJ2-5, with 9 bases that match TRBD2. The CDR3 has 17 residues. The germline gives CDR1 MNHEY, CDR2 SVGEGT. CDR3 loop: CAISYLSIAGARETQYF. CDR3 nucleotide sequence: TGTGCCATCAGTTACCTCTCTATAGCGGGAGCACGAGAGACCCAGTACTTC.

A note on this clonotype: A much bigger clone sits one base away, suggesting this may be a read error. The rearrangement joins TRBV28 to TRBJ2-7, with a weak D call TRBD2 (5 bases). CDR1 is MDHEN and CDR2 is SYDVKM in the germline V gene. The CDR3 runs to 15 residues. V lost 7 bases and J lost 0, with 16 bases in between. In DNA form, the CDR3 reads TGTGCCAGCATAGAGGGTATAACCCTCTCCTACGAGCAGTACTTC. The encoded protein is CASIEGITLSYEQYF.

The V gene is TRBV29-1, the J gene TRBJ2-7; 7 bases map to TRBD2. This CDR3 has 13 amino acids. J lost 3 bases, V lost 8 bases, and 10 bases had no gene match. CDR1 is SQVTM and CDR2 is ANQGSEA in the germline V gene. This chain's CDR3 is CSTAGVAGYEQYF. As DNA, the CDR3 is TGCAGCACCGCGGGGGTCGCGGGCTACGAGCAGTACTTC.

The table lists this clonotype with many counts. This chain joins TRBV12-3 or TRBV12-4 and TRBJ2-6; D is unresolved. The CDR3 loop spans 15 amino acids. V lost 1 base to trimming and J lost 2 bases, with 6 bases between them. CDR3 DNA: TGTGCCAGCAGTTTAGTGTCAACTGGGGCCAACGTCCTGACTTTC. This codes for CASSLVSTGANVLTF.

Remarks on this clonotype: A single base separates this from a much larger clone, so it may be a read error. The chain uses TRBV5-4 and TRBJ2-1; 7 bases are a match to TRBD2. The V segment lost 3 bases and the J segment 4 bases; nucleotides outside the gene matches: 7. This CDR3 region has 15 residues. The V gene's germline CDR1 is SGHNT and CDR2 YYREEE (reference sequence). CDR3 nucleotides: TGTGCCAGCAGCTCCGGGACTATCGGATACAATGAGCAGTTCTTC. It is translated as CASSSGTIGYNEQFF.

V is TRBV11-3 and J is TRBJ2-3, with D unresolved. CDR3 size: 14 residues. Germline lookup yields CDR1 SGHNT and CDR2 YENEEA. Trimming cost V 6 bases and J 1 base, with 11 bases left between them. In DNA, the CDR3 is TGTGCCAGCAGGCTAGTAGATGGCACAGATACGCAGTATTTT. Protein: CASRLVDGTDTQYF. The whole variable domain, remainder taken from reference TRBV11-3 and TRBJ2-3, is EAGVVQSPRYKIIEKKQPVAFWCNPISGHNTLYWYLQNLGQGPELLIRYENEEAVDDSQLPKDRFSAERLKGVDSTLKIQPAELGDSAVYLCASRLVDGTDTQYFGPGTRLTVL.

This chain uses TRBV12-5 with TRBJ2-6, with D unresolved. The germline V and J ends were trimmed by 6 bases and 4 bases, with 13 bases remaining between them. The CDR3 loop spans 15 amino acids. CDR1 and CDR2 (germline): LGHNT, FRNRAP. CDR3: CASGGWGSGANVLTF. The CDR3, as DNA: TGTGCTAGTGGGGGATGGGGTTCCGGGGCCAACGTCCTGACTTTC. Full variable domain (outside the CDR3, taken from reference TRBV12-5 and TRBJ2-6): DARVTQTPRHKVTEMGQEVTMRCQPILGHNTVFWYRQTMMQGLELLAYFRNRAPLDDSGMPKDRFSAEMPDATLATLKIQPSEPRDSAVYFCASGGWGSGANVLTFGAGSRLTVL.

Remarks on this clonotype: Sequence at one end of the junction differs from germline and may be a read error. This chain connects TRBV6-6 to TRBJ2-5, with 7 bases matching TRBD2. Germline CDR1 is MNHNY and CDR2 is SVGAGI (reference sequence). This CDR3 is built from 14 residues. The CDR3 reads CTSSARAGKETQYF. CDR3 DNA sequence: TGTACCAGCAGCGCTAGAGCGGGAAAAGAGACCCAGTACTTC.

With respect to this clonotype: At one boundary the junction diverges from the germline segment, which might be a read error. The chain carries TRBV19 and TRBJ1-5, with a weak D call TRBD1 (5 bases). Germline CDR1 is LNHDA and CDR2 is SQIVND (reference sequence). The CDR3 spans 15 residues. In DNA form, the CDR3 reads TGTGCCAGTAGTGGGACCGCTTATAGCAATCAGCCCCAACATTTT. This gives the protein CASSGTAYSNQPQHF.

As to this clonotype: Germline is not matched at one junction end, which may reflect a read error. The CDR3: CAISTRPGLAGNEEYF. The CDR3 nucleotides read TGTGCCATCAGTACCAGACCGGGACTAGCGGGAAACGAGGAGTACTTC. This rearrangement joins TRBV10-3 to TRBJ2-7; the match to TRBD2 covers 13 bases. The CDR3 sequence is 16 residues long. Germline-derived CDR1 and CDR2 are ENHRY and SYGVKD.

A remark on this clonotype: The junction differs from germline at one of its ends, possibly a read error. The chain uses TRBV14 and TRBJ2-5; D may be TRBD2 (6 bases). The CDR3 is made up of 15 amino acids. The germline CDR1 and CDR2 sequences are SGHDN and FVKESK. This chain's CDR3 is CASSQGGTSQDTQYF. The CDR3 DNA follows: TGTGCCAGCAGCCAAGGGGGGACTTCCCAAGATACCCAGTACTTC.

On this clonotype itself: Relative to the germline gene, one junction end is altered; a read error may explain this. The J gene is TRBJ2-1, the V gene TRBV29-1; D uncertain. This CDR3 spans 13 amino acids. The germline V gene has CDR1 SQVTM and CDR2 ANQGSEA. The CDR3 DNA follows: TGCAACGTTCCGAATAGAAGGGTCGGTGAGCAGTTCTTC. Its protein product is CNVPNRRVGEQFF.

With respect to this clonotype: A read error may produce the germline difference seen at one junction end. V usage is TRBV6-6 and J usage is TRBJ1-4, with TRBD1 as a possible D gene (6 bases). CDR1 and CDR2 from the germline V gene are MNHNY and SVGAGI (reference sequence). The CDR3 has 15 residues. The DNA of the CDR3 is TGTGCCAACCACAGGGACGGTGCAACCAATGAAAAACTGTTTTTT. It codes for CANHRDGATNEKLFF.

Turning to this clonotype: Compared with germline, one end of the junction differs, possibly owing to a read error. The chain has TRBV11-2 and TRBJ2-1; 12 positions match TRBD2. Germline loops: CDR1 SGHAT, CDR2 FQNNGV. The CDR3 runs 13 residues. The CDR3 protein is CAGSWTSGAVQFF. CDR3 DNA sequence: TGTGCCGGCAGCTGGACTAGCGGGGCAGTACAGTTCTTC.

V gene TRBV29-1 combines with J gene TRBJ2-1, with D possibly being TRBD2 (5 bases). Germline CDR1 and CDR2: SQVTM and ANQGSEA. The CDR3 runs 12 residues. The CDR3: CVGSEVHNEQFF. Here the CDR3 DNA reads TGCGTTGGGAGCGAGGTTCACAATGAGCAGTTCTTC.

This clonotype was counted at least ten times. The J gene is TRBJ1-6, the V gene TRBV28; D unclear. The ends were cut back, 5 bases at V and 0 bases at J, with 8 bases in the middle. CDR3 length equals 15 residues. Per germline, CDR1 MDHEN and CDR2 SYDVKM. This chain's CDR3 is CASSPPGSYNSPLHF. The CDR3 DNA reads TGTGCCAGCAGTCCTCCAGGCTCCTATAATTCACCCCTCCACTTT.

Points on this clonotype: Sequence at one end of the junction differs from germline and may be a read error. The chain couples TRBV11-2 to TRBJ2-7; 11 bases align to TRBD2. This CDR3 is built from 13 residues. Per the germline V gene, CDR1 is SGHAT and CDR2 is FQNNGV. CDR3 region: CANSLKTSGKPYF. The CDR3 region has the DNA TGCGCCAACAGCTTAAAGACTAGCGGGAAACCCTACTTC.

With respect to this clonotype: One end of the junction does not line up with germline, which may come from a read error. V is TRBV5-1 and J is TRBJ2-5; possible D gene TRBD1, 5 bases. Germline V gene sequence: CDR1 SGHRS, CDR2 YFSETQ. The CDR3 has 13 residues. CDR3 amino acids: CASSGDSHETQYF. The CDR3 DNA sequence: TGCGCCAGCAGCGGAGACAGCCATGAGACCCAGTACTTT.

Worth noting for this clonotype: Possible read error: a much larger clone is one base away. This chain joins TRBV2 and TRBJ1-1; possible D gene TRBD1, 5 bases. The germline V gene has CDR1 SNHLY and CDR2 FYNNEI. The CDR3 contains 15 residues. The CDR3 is CASSEDFRASAEASF. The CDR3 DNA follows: TGTGCCAGCAGTGAAGACTTCAGGGCATCTGCTGAAGCTTCCTTT.

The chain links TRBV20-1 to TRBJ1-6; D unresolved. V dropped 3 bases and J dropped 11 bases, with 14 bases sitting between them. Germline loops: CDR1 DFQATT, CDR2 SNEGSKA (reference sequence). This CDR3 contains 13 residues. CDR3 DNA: TGCAGTGCTAGGGGCCCACAGAGGACACCCCTCCACTTT. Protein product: CSARGPQRTPLHF.

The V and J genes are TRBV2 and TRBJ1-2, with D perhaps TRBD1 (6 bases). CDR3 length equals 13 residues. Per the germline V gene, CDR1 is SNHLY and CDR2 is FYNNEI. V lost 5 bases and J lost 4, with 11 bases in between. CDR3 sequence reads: CASSSGQCYGYTF. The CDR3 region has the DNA TGTGCCAGCAGTTCGGGACAATGCTATGGCTACACCTTC.

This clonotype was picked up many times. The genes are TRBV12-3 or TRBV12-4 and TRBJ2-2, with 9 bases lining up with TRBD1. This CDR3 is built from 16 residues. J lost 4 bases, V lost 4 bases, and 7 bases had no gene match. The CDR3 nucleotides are TGTGCCAGCAGTTATAGACAGGGGGTCCGCACCGGGGAGCTGTTTTTT. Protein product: CASSYRQGVRTGELFF.

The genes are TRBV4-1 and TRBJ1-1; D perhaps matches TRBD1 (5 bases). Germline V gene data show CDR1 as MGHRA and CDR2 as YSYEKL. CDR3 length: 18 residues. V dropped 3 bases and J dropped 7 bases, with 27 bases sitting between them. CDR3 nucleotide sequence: TGCGCCAGCAGCCAGGGATTCCGGGGCTCCTCTTTTAGTGATGAAGCTTTCTTT. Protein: CASSQGFRGSSFSDEAFF.

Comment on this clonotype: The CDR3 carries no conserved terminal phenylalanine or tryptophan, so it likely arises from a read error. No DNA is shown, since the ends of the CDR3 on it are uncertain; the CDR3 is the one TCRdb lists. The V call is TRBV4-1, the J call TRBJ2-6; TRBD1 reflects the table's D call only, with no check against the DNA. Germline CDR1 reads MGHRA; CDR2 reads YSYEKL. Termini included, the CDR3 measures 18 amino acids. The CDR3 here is CASSQDGGKTSGANVLSL.

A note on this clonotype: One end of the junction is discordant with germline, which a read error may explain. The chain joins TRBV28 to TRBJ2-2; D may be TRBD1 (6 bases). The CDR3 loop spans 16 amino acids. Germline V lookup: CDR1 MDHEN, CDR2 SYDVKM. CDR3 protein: CASSRPNGQSTGEPFF. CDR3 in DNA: TGTGCCAGCAGTAGACCTAACGGACAGTCCACCGGGGAGCCGTTTTTT.